This TCR beta chain was captured in a study of shared clonotypes between healthy human individuals. Study-wide results and limits: Clonotype sharing among donors, it was expected, would be affected by sequencing depth. Non-shared clonotypes showed lower generation probabilities than clonotypes common to all four donors. Among the subsets, naive ones generally showed larger estimated richness than memory ones.

In the naive CD8 group, cells lacked CD45RO and were positively selected for CCR7, so terminally differentiated effector memory CD45RA+ cells were left out. A word on this clone: No antigen is known for it.

Produced via immunoSEQ multiplex PCR; TCRdb's table is partial and in-frame only. The sample comprises more than 500,000 clones, 85% to 95% of which are singletons, and over 0.095% rests with the top ten. Germline trimming cut 7 bases from V and 4 bases from J; bases unmatched to any gene: 12. Per germline, CDR1 LNHDA and CDR2 SQIVND (reference sequence). CDR3 length: 16 residues. V is TRBV19 and J is TRBJ1-2; TRBD1 matches at 10 bases. The origin of this receptor is a woman in her twenties or thirties in good health. Sequenced material: naive CD8+ T cells sorted from blood. CDR3 amino acids: CASTEDRGLMGYGYTF. The DNA of the CDR3 is TGTGCCAGTACGGAGGACAGGGGGTTAATGGGCTATGGCTACACCTTC.